In this sample, the clone carrying this T cell receptor (beta chain) turned up many times. Attachment of unique molecular identifiers to individual cDNA molecules was performed. TCRdb used MiXCR to reprocess the 5' RACE reads, holding one entry per CDR3 protein. The sample consists of tens of thousands of distinct CDR3 sequences, 9.5% to 15% of them appearing once. The record originates from a study of early T cells in non-severe SARS-CoV-2 infection. Study background: Sequencing was performed on bulk RNA from unsorted whole blood, leaving chains unpaired.

Trimming shortened V by 4 bases and J by 6 bases, and 6 bases separated the two germline ends. Germline assignment: CDR1 LNHDA and CDR2 SQIVND (reference sequence). This CDR3 has 12 amino acids. Sample: whole blood. This receptor was identified in an adult who was a healthcare worker with PCR-confirmed SARS-CoV-2 infection or an uninfected control (not recorded which). The chain employs TRBV19 and TRBJ2-2; D unclear. In DNA, the CDR3 is TGTGCCAGTAGTACCTCGGCCGGGGAGCTGTTTTTT. This encodes CASSTSAGELFF.